This T cell receptor beta chain originates from a study of response to subunit inactivated influenza vaccine. Study findings and constraints: Authors suggested that a seasonal influenza vaccination recruits few new T cells each time.

Concerning this clonotype: Its antigen is still unknown.

V lost 3 bases to trimming and J lost 2 bases, with 21 bases between them. The CDR3 covers 17 residues. In germline, CDR1 is SGHRS, CDR2 YFSETQ. TCRdb reprocessed the RT-PCR reads with MiXCR, giving one entry per CDR3 protein. Of approximately 570,000 distinct CDR3 sequences in the sample, approximately 7.6% were seen once. This clonotype was sampled from a man aged 45 to 70 who received an inactivated influenza vaccine. The sample consisted of PBMCs from blood, taken less than 30 months after vaccination. This chain joins TRBV5-1 and TRBJ2-7; D tentatively reads TRBD1 or TRBD2 (5 bases each). CDR3 nucleotides: TGCGCCAGCAGCTGGGGGAGTAGCCCGACTGCGACCTACGAGCAGTACTTC. This encodes CASSWGSSPTATYEQYF. Complete variable domain (other parts from reference TRBV5-1 and TRBJ2-7): KAGVTQTPRYLIKTRGQQVTLSCSPISGHRSVSWYQQTPGQGLQFLFEYFSETQRNKGNFPGRFSGRQFSNSRSEMNVSTLELGDSALYLCASSWGSSPTATYEQYFGPGTRLTVT.